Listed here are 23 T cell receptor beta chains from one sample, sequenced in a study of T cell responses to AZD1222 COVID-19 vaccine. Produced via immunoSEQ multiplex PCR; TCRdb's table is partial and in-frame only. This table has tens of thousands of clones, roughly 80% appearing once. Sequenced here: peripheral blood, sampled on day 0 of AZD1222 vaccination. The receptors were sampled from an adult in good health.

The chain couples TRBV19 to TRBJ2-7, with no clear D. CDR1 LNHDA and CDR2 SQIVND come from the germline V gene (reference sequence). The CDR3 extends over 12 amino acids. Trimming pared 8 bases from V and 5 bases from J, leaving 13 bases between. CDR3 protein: CASSTIGDEQYF. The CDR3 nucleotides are TGTGCCAGTTCTACGATCGGAGACGAGCAGTACTTC. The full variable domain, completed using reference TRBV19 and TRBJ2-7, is DGGITQSPKYLFRKEGQNVTLSCEQNLNHDAMYWYRQDPGQGLRLIYYSQIVNDFQKGDIAEGYSVSREKKESFPLTVTSAQKNPTAFYLCASSTIGDEQYFGPGTRLTVT.

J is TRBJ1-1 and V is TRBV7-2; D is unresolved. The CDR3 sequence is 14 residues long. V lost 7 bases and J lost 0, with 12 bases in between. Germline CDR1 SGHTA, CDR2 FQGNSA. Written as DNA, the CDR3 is TGTGCCAGCACCGGGCAACATATGAACACTGAAGCTTTCTTT. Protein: CASTGQHMNTEAFF.

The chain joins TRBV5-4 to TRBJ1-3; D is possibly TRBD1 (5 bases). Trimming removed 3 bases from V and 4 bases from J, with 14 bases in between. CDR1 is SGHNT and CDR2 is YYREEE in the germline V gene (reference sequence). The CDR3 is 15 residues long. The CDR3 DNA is TGTGCCAGCAGCTCAAGGGAGGGGACCGGAAACACCATATATTTT. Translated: CASSSREGTGNTIYF.

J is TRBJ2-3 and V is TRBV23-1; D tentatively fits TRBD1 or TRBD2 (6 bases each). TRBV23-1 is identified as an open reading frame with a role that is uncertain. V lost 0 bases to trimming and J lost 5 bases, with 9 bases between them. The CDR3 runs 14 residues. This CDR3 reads CASSQSGGLDTQYF. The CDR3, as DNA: TGCGCCAGCAGTCAATCCGGGGGCCTAGATACGCAGTATTTT.

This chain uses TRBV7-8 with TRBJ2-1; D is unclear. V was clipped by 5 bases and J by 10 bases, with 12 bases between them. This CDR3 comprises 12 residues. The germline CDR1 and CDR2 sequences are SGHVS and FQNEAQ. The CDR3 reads CASSPTSEEQFF. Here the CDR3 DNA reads TGTGCCAGCAGCCCCACCTCAGAGGAGCAGTTCTTC.

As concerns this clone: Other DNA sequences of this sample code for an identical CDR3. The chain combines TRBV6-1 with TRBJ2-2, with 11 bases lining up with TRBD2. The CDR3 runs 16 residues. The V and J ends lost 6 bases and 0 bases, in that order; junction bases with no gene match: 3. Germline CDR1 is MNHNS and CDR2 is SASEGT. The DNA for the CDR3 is TGTGCCAGCAGCGAACTAGCGGGGGCGAACACCGGGGAGCTGTTTTTT. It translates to CASSELAGANTGELFF.

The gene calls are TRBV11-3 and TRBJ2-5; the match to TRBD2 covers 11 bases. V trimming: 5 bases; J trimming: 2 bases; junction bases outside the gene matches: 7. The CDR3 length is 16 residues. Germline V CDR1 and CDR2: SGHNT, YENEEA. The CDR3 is CASSLRLAGNQETQYF. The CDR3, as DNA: TGTGCCAGCAGCCTGAGACTAGCGGGGAATCAAGAGACCCAGTACTTC.

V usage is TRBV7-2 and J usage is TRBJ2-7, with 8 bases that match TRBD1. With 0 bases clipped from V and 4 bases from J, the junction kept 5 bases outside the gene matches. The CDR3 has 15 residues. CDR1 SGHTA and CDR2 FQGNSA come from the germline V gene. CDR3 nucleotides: TGTGCCAGCAGCTTAGCAAGGGGACAGGCGTACGAGCAGTACTTC. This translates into CASSLARGQAYEQYF.

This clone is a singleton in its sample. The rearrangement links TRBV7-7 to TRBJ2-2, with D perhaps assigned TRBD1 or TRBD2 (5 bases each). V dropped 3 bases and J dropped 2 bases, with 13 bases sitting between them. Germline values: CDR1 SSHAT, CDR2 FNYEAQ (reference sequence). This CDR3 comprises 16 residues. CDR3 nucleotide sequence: TGTGCCAGCAGCTTGGGACCGCGTGGAAACACCGGGGAGCTGTTTTTT. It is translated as CASSLGPRGNTGELFF.

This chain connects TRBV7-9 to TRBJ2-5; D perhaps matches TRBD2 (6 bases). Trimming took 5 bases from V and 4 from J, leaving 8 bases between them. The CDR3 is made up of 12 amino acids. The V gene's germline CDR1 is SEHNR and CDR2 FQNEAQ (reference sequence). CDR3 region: CASSGDSETQYF. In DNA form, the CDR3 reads TGTGCCAGCAGCGGGGACTCAGAGACCCAGTACTTC.

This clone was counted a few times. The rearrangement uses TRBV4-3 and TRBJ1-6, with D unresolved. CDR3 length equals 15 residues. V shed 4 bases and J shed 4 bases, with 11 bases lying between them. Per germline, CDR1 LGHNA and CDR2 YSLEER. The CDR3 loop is CASSPDGSYNSPLHF. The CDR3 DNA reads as TGCGCCAGCAGCCCCGACGGGAGTTATAATTCACCCCTCCACTTT.

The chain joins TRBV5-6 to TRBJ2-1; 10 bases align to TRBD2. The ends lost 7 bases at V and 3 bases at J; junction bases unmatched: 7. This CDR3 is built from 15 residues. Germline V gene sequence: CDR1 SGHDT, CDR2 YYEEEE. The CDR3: CASGSSGGFYNEQFF. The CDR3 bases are TGTGCCAGCGGCTCTAGCGGGGGATTCTACAATGAGCAGTTCTTC. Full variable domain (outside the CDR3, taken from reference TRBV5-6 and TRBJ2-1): DAGVTQSPTHLIKTRGQQVTLRCSPKSGHDTVSWYQQALGQGPQFIFQYYEEEERQRGNFPDRFSGHQFPNYSSELNVNALLLGDSALYLCASGSSGGFYNEQFFGPGTRLTVL.

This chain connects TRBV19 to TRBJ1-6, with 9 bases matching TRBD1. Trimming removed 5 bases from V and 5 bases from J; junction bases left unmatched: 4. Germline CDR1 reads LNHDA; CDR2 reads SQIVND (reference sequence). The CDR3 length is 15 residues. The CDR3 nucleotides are TGTGCCAGTAGTTTCCGGACAGGGGATAATTCACCCCTCCACTTT. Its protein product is CASSFRTGDNSPLHF.

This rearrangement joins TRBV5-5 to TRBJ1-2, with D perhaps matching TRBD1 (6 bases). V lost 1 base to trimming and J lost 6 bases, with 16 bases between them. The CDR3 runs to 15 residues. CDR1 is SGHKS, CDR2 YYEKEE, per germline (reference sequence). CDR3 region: CASSLSTPGTHGYTF. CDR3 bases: TGTGCCAGCAGCTTGAGCACTCCCGGGACACATGGCTACACCTTC.

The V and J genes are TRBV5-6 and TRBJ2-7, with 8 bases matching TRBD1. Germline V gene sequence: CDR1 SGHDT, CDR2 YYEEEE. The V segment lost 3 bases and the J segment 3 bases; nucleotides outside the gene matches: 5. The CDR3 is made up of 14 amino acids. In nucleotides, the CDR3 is TGTGCCAGCAGCTCCAGGACAGGGATCTACGAGCAGTACTTC. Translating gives CASSSRTGIYEQYF.

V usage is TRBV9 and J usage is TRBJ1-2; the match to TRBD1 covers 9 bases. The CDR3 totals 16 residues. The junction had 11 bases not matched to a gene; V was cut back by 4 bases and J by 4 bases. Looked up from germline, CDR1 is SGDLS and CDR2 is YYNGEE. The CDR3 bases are TGTGCCAGCAGCCCAGGGGGGACAGGGTGGGGCTATGGCTACACCTTC. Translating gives CASSPGGTGWGYGYTF.

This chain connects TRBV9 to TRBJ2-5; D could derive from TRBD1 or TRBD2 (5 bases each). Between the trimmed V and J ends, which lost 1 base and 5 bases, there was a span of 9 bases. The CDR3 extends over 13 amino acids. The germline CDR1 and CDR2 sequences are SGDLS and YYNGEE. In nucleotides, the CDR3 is TGTGCCAGCAGCGTACGAGGGGTTGAGACCCAGTACTTC. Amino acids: CASSVRGVETQYF.

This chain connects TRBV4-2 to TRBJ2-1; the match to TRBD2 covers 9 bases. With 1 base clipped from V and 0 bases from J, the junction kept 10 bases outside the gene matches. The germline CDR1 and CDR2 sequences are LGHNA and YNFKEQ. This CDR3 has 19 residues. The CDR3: CASSQGAVASGNSYNEQFF. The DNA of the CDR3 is TGTGCCAGCAGCCAAGGAGCGGTCGCTAGCGGGAACTCCTACAATGAGCAGTTCTTC.

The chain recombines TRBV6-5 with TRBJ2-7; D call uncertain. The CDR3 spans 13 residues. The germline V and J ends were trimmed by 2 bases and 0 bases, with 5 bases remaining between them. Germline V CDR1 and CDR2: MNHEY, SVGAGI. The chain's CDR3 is CASSYGVSYEQYF. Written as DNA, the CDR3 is TGTGCCAGCAGTTACGGCGTCTCCTACGAGCAGTACTTC.

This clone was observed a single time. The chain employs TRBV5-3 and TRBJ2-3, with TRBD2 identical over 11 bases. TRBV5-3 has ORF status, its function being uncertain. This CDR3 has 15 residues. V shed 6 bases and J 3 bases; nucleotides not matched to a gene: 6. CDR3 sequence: CARNASGGSTDTQYF. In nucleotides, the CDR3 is TGTGCCAGAAACGCTAGCGGGGGGTCGACAGATACGCAGTATTTT.

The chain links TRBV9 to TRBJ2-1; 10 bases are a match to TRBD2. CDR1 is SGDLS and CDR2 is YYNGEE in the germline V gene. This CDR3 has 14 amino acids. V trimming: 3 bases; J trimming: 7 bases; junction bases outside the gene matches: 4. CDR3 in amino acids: CASSASGGVNEQFF. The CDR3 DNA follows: TGTGCCAGCAGCGCAAGCGGGGGGGTAAATGAGCAGTTCTTC.

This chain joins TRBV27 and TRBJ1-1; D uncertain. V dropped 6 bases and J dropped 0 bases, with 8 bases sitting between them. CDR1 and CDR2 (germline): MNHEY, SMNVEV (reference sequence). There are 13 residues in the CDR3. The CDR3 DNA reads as TGTGCCAGCAGCCGCAACATGAACACTGAAGCTTTCTTT. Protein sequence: CASSRNMNTEAFF.

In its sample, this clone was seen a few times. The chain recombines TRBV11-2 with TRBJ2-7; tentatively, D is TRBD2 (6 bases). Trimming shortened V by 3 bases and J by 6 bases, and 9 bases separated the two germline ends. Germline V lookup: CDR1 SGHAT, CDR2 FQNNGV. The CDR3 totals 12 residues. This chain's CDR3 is CASSFGGSEQYF. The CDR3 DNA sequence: TGTGCCAGCAGCTTCGGGGGATCCGAGCAGTACTTC.